These T cell receptor beta chains were read from a single sample in a study of cytomegalovirus exposure and HLA in healthy donors. Profiled with immunoSEQ multiplex PCR; TCRdb holds only in-frame clones, not every one. Seen here are 50,000 or so clones, 75% to 80% observed once, and the top ten hold around 2.9%. The sample consisted of PBMCs. The receptors come from a woman in her forties in good health and CMV-seropositive. The CDR3 runs from the conserved cysteine through the conserved F or W. The D gene is left open where the match is weak. Size tells how often a clone was seen (once, few, many) or the class of an expanded clone, and some rows leave it out.

. | TRBJ1-6 | TRBV7-9 | . | CASSLPGRNSPLHF | TGTGCCAGCAGTCTCCCAGGTAGAAATTCACCCCTCCACTTT
TRBD2 | TRBJ2-1 | TRBV9 | . | CASSVGRGGYNEQFF | TGTGCCAGCAGCGTAGGTCGCGGGGGCTACAATGAGCAGTTCTTC
. | TRBJ1-5 | TRBV5-1 | . | CASSRAGTAAEPQHF | TGCGCCAGCAGCCGCGCGGGGACCGCCGCGGAGCCCCAGCATTTT
. | TRBJ1-4 | TRBV4-3 | . | CASGLGRLEKLFF | TGCGCCAGCGGACTAGGACGGCTTGAAAAACTGTTTTTT
. | TRBJ2-2 | TRBV7-6 | . | CASSLVTPAATGELFF | TGTGCCAGCAGCTTAGTTACCCCTGCGGCCACCGGGGAGCTGTTTTTT
. | TRBJ2-7 | TRBV30 | . | CAWSYTTYEQYF | TGTGCCTGGAGTTACACAACCTACGAGCAGTACTTC
. | TRBJ2-2 | TRBV19 | few | CASSISGSGELFF | TGTGCCAGTAGTATATCCGGTTCCGGGGAGCTGTTTTTT
. | TRBJ1-1 | TRBV10-3 | few | CASRGRDTEAFF | TGTGCCTCCAGAGGCAGGGACACTGAAGCTTTCTTT
. | TRBJ2-1 | TRBV29-1 | once | CSVHEGGLMEQFF | TGCAGCGTCCATGAGGGGGGGCTAATGGAGCAGTTCTTC
. | TRBJ2-7 | TRBV7-9 | . | CASRDGANYEQYF | TGTGCCAGCAGGGATGGGGCCAACTACGAGCAGTACTTC
. | TRBJ2-1 | TRBV4-2 | . | CASSQVWGDSYNEQFF | TGTGCCAGCAGCCAAGTATGGGGGGACTCCTACAATGAGCAGTTCTTC
. | TRBJ2-1 | TRBV6-1 | once | CASSEMSVPLYNEQFF | TGTGCCAGCAGTGAAATGTCAGTACCACTATACAATGAGCAGTTCTTC